This T cell receptor (beta chain) was sequenced during a study of shared T cell receptors in the human thymus (dated by TCRdb to the early 2020s). Regarding the complete study: The study examined how self-reactive, shared T-cell receptor alpha chains are generated in the human thymus.

The library was produced with the immunoSEQ multiplex PCR assay. Drawn from immuneACCESS, this table holds only the in-frame rearrangements with V and J called that TCRdb kept. Clones are partly lost; checked studies trace under half to an unresolved V gene and leave the rest unexplained. For this sample the table gives more than 300,000 clones, of which more than 85% were detected only once. The ten largest clones add up to roughly 0.02% of the sample. In regard to this clone: The clone's antigen remains unknown. Base qualities are missing; no much larger clone stands one base away.

Sequencing was carried out using thymocytes. This receptor was taken from a human donor.

The DNA sequence is TGTGCCACCCTCTTAAGCCAACAGGGAAGGGAGACCCAGTACTTC. Its protein product is CATLLSQQGRETQYF. The chain is assembled from TRBV27 and TRBJ2-5, with a tentative D gene TRBD1 over 6 matching bases. The junction shows trimming of 10 bases on V and 5 bases on J, plus 23 bases between the germline ends. From cysteine to phenylalanine, the CDR3 is 15 amino acids long. Of the read, only the CDR3 DNA is kept; its 45 bases are in frame from base 1. The germline V gene (reference sequence) supplies CDR1 MNHEY and CDR2 SMNVEV.